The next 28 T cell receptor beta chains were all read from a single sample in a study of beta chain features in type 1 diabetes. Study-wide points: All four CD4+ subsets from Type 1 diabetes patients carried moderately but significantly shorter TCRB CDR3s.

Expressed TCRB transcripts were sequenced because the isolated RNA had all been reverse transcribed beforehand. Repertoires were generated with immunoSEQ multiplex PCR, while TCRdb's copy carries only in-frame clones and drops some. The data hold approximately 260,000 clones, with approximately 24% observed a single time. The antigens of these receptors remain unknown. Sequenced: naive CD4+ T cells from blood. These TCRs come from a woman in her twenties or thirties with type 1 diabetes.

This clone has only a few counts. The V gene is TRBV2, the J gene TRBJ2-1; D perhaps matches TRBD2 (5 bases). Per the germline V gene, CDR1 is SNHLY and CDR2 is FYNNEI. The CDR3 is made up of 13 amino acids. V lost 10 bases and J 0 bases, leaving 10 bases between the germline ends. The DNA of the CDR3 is TGTGCCAAGGGAGAAAGCTCCTACAATGAGCAGTTCTTC. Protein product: CAKGESSYNEQFF.

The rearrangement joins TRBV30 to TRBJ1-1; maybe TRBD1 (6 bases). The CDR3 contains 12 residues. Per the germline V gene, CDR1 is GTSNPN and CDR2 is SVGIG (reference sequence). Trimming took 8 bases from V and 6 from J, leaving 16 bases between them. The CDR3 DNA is TGTGCCCTGGACTCGGGGGGGCCTGAAGCTTTCTTT. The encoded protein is CALDSGGPEAFF.

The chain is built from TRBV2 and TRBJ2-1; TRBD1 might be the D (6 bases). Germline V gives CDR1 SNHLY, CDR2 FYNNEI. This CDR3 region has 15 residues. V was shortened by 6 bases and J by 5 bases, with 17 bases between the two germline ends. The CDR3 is CASSLEQGRDNEQFF. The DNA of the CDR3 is TGTGCCAGCAGCCTCGAACAGGGTCGAGACAATGAGCAGTTCTTC.

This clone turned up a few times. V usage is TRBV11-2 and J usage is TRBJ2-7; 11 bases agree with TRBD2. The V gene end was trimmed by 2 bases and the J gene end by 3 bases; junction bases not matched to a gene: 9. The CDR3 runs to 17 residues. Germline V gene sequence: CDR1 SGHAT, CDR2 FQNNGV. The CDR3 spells CASSLTFSGRASYEQYF. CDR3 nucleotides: TGTGCCAGCAGCTTAACGTTTAGCGGGAGGGCTAGCTACGAGCAGTACTTC.

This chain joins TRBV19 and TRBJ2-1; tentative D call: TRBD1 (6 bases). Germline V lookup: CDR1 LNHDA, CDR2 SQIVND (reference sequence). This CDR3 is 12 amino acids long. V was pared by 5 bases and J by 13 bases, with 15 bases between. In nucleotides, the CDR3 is TGTGCCAGTAGTTCCGACAGGTTTGGACAGTTCTTC. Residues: CASSSDRFGQFF.

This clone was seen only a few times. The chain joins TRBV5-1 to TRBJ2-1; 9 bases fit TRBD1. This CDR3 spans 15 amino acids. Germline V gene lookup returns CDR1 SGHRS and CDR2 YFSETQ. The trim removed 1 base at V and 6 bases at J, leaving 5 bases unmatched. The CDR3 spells CASSLMGQGSNEQFF. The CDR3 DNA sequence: TGCGCCAGCAGCTTGATGGGACAGGGCTCCAATGAGCAGTTCTTC.

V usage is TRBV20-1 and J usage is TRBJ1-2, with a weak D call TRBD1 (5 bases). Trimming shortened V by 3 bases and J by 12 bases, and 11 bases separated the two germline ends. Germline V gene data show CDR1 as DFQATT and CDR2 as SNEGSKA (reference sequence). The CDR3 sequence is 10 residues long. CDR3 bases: TGCAGTGCTAGTAGACAGAGTCACACCTTC. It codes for CSASRQSHTF.

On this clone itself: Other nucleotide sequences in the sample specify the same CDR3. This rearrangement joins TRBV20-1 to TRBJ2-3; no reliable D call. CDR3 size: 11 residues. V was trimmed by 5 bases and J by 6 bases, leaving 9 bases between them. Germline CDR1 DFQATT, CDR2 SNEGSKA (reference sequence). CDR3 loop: CSASPADTQYF. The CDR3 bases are TGCAGTGCTTCCCCCGCGGATACGCAGTATTTT.

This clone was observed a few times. The CDR3 DNA reads TGTGCCTGGAGTGTAAATCCGGTCGAGACGCAGTATTTT. It specifies CAWSVNPVETQYF. V and J are TRBV30 and TRBJ2-3; D unclear. The CDR3 is made up of 13 amino acids. V was clipped by 0 bases and J by 9 bases, with 13 bases between them. CDR1 is GTSNPN and CDR2 is SVGIG in the germline V gene (reference sequence).

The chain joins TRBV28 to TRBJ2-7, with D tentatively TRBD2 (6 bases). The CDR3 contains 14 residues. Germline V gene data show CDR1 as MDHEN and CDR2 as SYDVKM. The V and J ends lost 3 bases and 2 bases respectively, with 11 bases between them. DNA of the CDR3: TGTGCCAGCAGTTTTTTCGGGGGTACCTACGAGCAGTACTTC. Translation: CASSFFGGTYEQYF.

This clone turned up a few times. CDR3 in amino acids: CSVGLSRQGTYNEQFF. The DNA for the CDR3 is TGCAGCGTTGGGCTCTCGAGACAGGGGACCTACAATGAGCAGTTCTTC. The chain uses TRBV29-1 and TRBJ2-1, with 8 positions matching TRBD1. The CDR3 loop spans 16 amino acids. The V gene's germline CDR1 is SQVTM and CDR2 ANQGSEA. The V gene end was trimmed by 4 bases and the J gene end by 2 bases; junction bases not matched to a gene: 10.

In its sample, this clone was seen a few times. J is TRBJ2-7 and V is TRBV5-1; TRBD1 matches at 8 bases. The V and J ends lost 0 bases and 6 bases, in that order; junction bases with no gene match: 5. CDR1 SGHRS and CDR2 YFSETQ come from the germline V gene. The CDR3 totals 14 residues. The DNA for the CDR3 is TGCGCCAGCAGCTTGGCCCGACAGGGGAGCGAGCAGTACTTC. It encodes CASSLARQGSEQYF.

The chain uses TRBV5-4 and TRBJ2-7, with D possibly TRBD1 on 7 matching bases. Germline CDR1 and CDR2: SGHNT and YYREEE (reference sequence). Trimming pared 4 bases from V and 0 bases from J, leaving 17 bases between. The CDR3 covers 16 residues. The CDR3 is CASSGGTDRRSYEQYF. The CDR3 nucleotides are TGTGCCAGCAGCGGCGGGACGGACAGGCGCTCCTACGAGCAGTACTTC.

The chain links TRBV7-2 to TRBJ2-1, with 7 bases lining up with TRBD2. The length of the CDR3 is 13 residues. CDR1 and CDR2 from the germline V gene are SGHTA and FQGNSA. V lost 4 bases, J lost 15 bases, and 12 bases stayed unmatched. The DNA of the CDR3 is TGTGCCAGCAGCTCCGGTCGGGCGGGAGTGGTGTTCTTC. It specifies CASSSGRAGVVFF. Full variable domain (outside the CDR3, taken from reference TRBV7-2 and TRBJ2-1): GAGVSQSPSNKVTEKGKDVELRCDPISGHTALYWYRQSLGQGLEFLIYFQGNSAPDKSGLPSDRFSAERTGGSVSTLTIQRTQQEDSAVYLCASSSGRAGVVFFGPGTRLTVL.

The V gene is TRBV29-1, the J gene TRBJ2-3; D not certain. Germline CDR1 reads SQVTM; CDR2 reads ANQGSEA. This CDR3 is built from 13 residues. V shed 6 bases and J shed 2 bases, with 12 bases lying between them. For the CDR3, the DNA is TGCAGCGTCGGTGCTGGAGACACAGATACGCAGTATTTT. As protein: CSVGAGDTDTQYF.

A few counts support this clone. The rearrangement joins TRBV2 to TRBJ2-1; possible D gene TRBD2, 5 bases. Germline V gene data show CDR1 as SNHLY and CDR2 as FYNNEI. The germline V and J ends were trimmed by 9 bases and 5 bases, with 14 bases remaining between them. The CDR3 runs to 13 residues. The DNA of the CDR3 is TGTGCCAGAAGAGGGCGAATTGACAATGAGCAGTTCTTC. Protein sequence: CARRGRIDNEQFF. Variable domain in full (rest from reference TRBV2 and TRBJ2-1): EPEVTQTPSHQVTQMGQEVILRCVPISNHLYFYWYRQILGQKVEFLVSFYNNEISEKSEIFDDQFSVERPDGSNFTLKIRSTKLEDSAMYFCARRGRIDNEQFFGPGTRLTVL.

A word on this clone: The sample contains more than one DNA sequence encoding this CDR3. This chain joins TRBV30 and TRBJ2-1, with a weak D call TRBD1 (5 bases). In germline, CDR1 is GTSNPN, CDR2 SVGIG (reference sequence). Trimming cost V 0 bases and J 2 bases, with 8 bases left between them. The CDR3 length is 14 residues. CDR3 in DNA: TGTGCCTGGAGTGTAGGGGCGGCCTACAATGAGCAGTTCTTC. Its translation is CAWSVGAAYNEQFF.

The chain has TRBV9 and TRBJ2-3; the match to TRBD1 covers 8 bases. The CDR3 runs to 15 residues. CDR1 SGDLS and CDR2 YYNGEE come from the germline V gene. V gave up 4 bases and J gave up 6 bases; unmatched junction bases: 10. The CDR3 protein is CASSPRTGLRDTQYF. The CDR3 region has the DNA TGTGCCAGCAGCCCGCGGACAGGGCTGAGGGATACGCAGTATTTT.

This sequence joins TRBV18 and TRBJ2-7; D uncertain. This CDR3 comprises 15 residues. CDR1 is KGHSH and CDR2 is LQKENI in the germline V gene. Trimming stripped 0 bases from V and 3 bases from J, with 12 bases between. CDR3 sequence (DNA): TGTGCCAGCTCACCACCGGTGGGCCCTCGCTACGAGCAGTACTTC. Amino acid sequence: CASSPPVGPRYEQYF.

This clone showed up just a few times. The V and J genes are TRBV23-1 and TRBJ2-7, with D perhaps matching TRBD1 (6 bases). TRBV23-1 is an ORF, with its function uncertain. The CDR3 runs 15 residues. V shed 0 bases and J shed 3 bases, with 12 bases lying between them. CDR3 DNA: TGCGCCAGCAGTCAATCGCCGACAGGTCGCTACGAGCAGTACTTC. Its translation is CASSQSPTGRYEQYF.

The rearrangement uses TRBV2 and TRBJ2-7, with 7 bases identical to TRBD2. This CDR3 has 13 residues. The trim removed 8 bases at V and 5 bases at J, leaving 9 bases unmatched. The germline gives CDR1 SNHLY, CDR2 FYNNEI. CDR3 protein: CASRGEGLHEQYF. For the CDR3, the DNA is TGTGCCAGCCGGGGGGAGGGCCTCCACGAGCAGTACTTC.

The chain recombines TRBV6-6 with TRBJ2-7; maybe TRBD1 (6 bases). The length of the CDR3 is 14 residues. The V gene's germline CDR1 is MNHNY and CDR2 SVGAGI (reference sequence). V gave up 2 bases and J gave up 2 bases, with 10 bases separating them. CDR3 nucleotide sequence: TGTGCCAGCAGTTACGAGGGGGTAACCTACGAGCAGTACTTC. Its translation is CASSYEGVTYEQYF.

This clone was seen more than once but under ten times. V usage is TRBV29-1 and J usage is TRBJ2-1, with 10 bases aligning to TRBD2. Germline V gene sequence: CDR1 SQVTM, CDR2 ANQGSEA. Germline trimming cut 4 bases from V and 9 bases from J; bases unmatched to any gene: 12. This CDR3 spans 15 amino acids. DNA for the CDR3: TGCAGCGTTGCGGCGTCTAGCGGGAGTGGGTTTGAGCAGTTCTTC. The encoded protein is CSVAASSGSGFEQFF.

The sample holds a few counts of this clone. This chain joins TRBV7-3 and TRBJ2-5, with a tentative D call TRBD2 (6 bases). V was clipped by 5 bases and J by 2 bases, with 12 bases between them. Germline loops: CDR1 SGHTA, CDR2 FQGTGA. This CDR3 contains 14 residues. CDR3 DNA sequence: TGTGCCAGCAGCGATTCAGGGACTCAAGAGACCCAGTACTTC. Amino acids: CASSDSGTQETQYF.

CDR3: CASSYSRTSPADTQYF. CDR3 DNA sequence: TGTGCCAGCAGTTACTCCCGGACTAGCCCGGCAGATACGCAGTATTTT. The chain links TRBV6-5 to TRBJ2-3, with 8 bases fitting TRBD2. Trimming cost V 0 bases and J 4 bases; bases outside gene matches: 6. In germline, CDR1 is MNHEY, CDR2 SVGAGI. This CDR3 contains 16 residues.

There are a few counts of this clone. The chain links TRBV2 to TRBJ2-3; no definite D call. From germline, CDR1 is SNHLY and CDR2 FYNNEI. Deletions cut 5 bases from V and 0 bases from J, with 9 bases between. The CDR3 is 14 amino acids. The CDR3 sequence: CASSLRLSTDTQYF. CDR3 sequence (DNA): TGTGCCAGCAGTCTGCGGCTTAGCACAGATACGCAGTATTTT.

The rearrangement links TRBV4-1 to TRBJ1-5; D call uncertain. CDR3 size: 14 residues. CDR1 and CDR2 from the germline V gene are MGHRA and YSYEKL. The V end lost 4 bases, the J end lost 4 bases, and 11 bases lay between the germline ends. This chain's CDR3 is CASSPLLTNQPQHF. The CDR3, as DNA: TGCGCCAGCAGCCCTCTTTTAACTAATCAGCCCCAGCATTTT.

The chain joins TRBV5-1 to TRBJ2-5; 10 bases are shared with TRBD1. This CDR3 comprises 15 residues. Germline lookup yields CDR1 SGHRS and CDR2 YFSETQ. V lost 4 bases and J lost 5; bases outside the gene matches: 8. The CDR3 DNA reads TGCGCCAGCAGCAACCGGGACAGGGGAGAGGAGACCCAGTACTTC. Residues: CASSNRDRGEETQYF. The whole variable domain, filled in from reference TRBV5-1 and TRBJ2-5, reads KAGVTQTPRYLIKTRGQQVTLSCSPISGHRSVSWYQQTPGQGLQFLFEYFSETQRNKGNFPGRFSGRQFSNSRSEMNVSTLELGDSALYLCASSNRDRGEETQYFGPGTRLLVL.